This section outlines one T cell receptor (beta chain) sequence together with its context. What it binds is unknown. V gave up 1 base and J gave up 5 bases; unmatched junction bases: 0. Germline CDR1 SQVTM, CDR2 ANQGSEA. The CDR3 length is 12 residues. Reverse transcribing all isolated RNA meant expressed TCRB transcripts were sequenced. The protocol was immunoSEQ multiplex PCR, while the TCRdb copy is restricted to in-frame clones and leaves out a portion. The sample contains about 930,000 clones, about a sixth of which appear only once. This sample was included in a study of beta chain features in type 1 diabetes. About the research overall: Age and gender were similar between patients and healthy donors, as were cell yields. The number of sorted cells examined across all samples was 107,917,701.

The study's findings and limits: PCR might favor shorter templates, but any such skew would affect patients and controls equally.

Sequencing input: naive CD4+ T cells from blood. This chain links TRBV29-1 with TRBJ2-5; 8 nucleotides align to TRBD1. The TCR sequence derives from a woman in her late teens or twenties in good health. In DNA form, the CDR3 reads TGCAGCGTTGAAGGGGACAGGGAGACCCAGTACTTC. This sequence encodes CSVEGDRETQYF.